This T cell receptor beta chain originates from a study of CD8+ T cells in alopecia areata. Study results and limitations: Tissue-resident alphabeta T cells belonging to normal skin likewise get sequenced within scalp specimens.

Extraction and reverse transcription of RNA yielded cDNA as the sequencing template. Only in-frame clones appear in the TCRdb table, and some are missing; sequencing was by immunoSEQ multiplex PCR. Seen here are approximately 29,000 clones, about three quarters observed once, and the top ten hold approximately 18%. Obtained from alopecia areata patients were lesional scalp punch biopsies along with peripheral blood. Both CD4+ and CD8+ T cells were separated by sorting PBMCs. Worth noting for this clone: Its antigen is not known.

CDR3 length: 15 amino acids. Trimming took off 5 bases at V and 1 base at J, with 18 bases between the two ends. CDR1 and CDR2 from the germline V gene are SQVTM and ANQGSEA. This sequence was found in a human donor with alopecia areata. The specimen sequenced was NKG2D-low CD8+ T cells sorted from blood. The V call is TRBV29-1, the J call TRBJ2-7, with D perhaps TRBD1 (5 bases). Here the CDR3 reads CSVSGFQGRSYEQYF. CDR3 in DNA: TGCAGCGTTTCAGGTTTTCAGGGCAGATCCTACGAGCAGTACTTC.